This is a list of T cell receptor beta chains from one sample in a study of blood T cells in healthy people across ages. TCRdb reprocessed the 5' RACE reads with MiXCR, giving one entry per CDR3 protein. The table shows about 1,400,000 distinct CDR3 sequences, with around 59% occurring only once. The sample taken for sequencing was blood. Receptor source: a man aged 18 to 29 in good health. The CDR3 runs from the conserved cysteine through the conserved F or W. The D gene is left open where the match is weak. Expanded clones get a size class; other rows say once, few or many, or leave the size out.

>TRBV20-1|TRBJ2-3|few|.|10
CSTRTDTQYF
TGCAGTACCCGCACAGATACGCAGTATTTT
>TRBV30|TRBJ2-1|.|.|13
CAWTPGIYNEQFF
TGTGCCTGGACTCCCGGAATCTACAATGAGCAGTTCTTC
>TRBV5-4|TRBJ1-2|.|.|16
CASSASIRGANYGYTF
TGTGCCAGCAGCGCCTCAATCAGGGGAGCTAACTATGGCTACACCTTC
>TRBV24-1|TRBJ2-1|.|.|14
CATSATESYNEQFF
TGTGCCACCAGTGCGACAGAGTCTTACAATGAGCAGTTCTTC
>TRBV29-1|TRBJ2-6|few|.|12
CRDNSGANVLTF
TGCCGCGACAACTCTGGGGCCAACGTCCTGACTTTC
>TRBV5-1|TRBJ2-1|.|.|15
CASSPIGSSYNEQFF
TGCGCCAGCAGCCCAATCGGGAGCTCCTACAATGAGCAGTTCTTC
>TRBV3-1|TRBJ2-3|.|.|16
CASSQERGGPTDTQYF
TGTGCCAGCAGCCAAGAACGCGGCGGCCCCACAGATACGCAGTATTTT
>TRBV15|TRBJ1-5|.|.|15
CATSNRDGSNQPQHF
TGTGCCACCAGCAACCGGGACGGTAGCAATCAGCCCCAGCATTTT
>TRBV2|TRBJ2-3|.|.|14
CASSEGRGPDTQYF
TGTGCCAGCAGTGAAGGGCGGGGCCCAGATACGCAGTATTTT
>TRBV6-6|TRBJ1-6|.|TRBD1|14
CASNDRGRNSPLHF
TGTGCCAGCAACGACAGGGGGCGAAATTCACCCCTCCACTTT
>TRBV7-9|TRBJ2-7|few|TRBD1|15
CASSHGDRGTYEQYF
TGTGCCAGCAGCCATGGAGACAGGGGTACGTACGAGCAGTACTTC
>TRBV11-2|TRBJ1-5|.|TRBD1|17
CASSLAPRGRISQPQHF
TGTGCCAGCAGCTTAGCACCCAGGGGGCGTATAAGTCAGCCCCAGCATTTT
>TRBV7-2|TRBJ1-4|.|TRBD1|17
CASSLVMGGGEGEKLFF
TGTGCCAGCAGCTTAGTGATGGGAGGGGGCGAAGGGGAAAAACTGTTTTTT
>TRBV5-1|TRBJ2-5|.|TRBD2|15
CASSSPGTSVYAQYF
TGCGCCAGCAGCTCCCCAGGGACTAGCGTATATGCGCAGTACTTC
>TRBV27|TRBJ2-7|.|TRBD2|15
CASSTERWGGYEQYF
TGTGCCAGCTCCACCGAACGGTGGGGGGGATACGAGCAGTACTTC
>TRBV27|TRBJ1-1|.|TRBD1|16
CASSLSGTAMNTEAFF
TGTGCCAGCAGTTTATCTGGGACAGCCATGAACACTGAAGCTTTCTTT
>TRBV6-1|TRBJ2-7|.|.|14
CASSDRAQSYEQYF
TGTGCCAGCAGTGACAGAGCCCAGTCCTACGAGCAGTACTTC
>TRBV5-1|TRBJ2-1|.|TRBD1|18
CASSPDPSTGAFWNEQFF
TGCGCCAGCAGCCCTGACCCTTCGACAGGGGCATTTTGGAATGAGCAGTTCTTC
>TRBV20-1|TRBJ2-7|.|.|14
CSAKWEGIFGEQYF
TGCAGTGCTAAATGGGAAGGGATTTTTGGCGAGCAGTACTTC
>TRBV29-1|TRBJ1-4|.|.|14
CSVGGLGTNEKLFF
TGCAGCGTTGGGGGCCTGGGGACTAATGAAAAACTGTTTTTT
>TRBV14|TRBJ2-1|.|TRBD2|18
CASSRLAGGHKRYNEQFF
TGTGCCAGCAGTAGACTAGCGGGAGGGCACAAACGTTACAATGAGCAGTTCTTC
>TRBV6-5|TRBJ2-7|.|.|13
CASRRYRVREQYF
TGTGCCAGCAGACGATACAGGGTCCGCGAGCAGTACTTC
>TRBV6-6|TRBJ2-7|.|TRBD1|16
CASRRTGTGELSEQYF
TGTGCCAGCCGACGTACCGGGACAGGGGAACTTTCCGAGCAGTACTTC
>TRBV7-6|TRBJ2-4|.|.|16
CASSLYGGLEKNIQYF
TGTGCCAGCAGCTTATATGGGGGACTGGAGAAAAACATTCAGTACTTC
>TRBV3-1|TRBJ1-3|.|TRBD1|15
CASSQLQGAGNTIYF
TGTGCCAGCAGCCAATTACAGGGGGCAGGAAACACCATATATTTT
>TRBV3-1|TRBJ2-5|.|.|14
CASSHIPASETQYF
TGTGCCAGCAGCCACATACCCGCGAGTGAGACCCAGTACTTC
>TRBV6-2/TRBV6-3|TRBJ2-1|few|TRBD1|17
CASSYLIGQGSYNEQFF
TGTGCCAGCAGTTACCTCATTGGACAGGGTTCCTACAATGAGCAGTTCTTC
>TRBV14|TRBJ2-3|.|TRBD1|15
CASSQAGQGSDTQYF
TGTGCCAGCAGCCAAGCTGGACAGGGCTCAGATACGCAGTATTTT
>TRBV21-1|TRBJ1-4|.|.|14
CASSRGRRNEKLFF
TGTGCCAGCAGCAGGGGACGCCGTAATGAAAAACTGTTTTTT
>TRBV6-4|TRBJ2-3|.|.|15
CASSEGVSSTDTQYF
TGTGCCAGCAGTGAAGGCGTTTCAAGCACAGATACGCAGTATTTT
>TRBV7-2|TRBJ1-2|few|.|16
CASSQPSGQPNYGYTF
TGTGCCAGCAGCCAACCCTCGGGACAACCCAACTATGGCTACACCTTC
>TRBV25-1|TRBJ2-5|.|.|14
CASSEFTGQETQYF
TGTGCCAGCAGTGAATTTACAGGGCAAGAGACCCAGTACTTC
>TRBV12-3/TRBV12-4|TRBJ2-1|.|TRBD2|14
CACRGSGMGNEQFF
TGTGCCTGCCGTGGTAGCGGGATGGGGAATGAGCAGTTCTTC
>TRBV4-1|TRBJ2-1|.|.|12
CASSPTGREQFF
TGCGCCAGCAGCCCGACCGGGCGTGAGCAGTTCTTC
>TRBV11-2|TRBJ1-1|.|.|13
CASSLEGQTEAFF
TGTGCCAGCAGCTTAGAAGGGCAGACTGAAGCTTTCTTT
>TRBV20-1|TRBJ2-5|.|TRBD2|14
CSARPSGRIETQYF
TGCAGTGCTCGCCCTAGCGGGAGGATCGAGACCCAGTACTTC
>TRBV4-2|TRBJ2-7|.|TRBD2|17
CASSQELSSGDSYEQYF
TGTGCCAGCAGCCAAGAGCTATCTAGCGGGGACTCCTACGAGCAGTACTTC
>TRBV19|TRBJ2-1|few|.|13
CASSTDGYNEQFF
TGTGCCAGTAGTACGGACGGCTACAATGAGCAGTTCTTC
>TRBV3-1|TRBJ1-2|.|TRBD1|15
CASSQVVGTAYGYTF
TGTGCCAGCAGCCAAGTAGTGGGGACAGCCTATGGCTACACCTTC
>TRBV14|TRBJ2-5|.|.|11
CASSAHTEQYF
TGTGCCAGCAGCGCTCACACGGAGCAGTACTTC
>TRBV25-1|TRBJ2-7|.|.|14
CASSEWVESYEQYF
TGTGCCAGCAGTGAATGGGTGGAGTCCTACGAGCAGTACTTC
>TRBV3-1|TRBJ1-4|.|.|13
CASSQDYVGKLFF
TGTGCCAGCAGCCAAGACTATGTAGGAAAACTGTTTTTT
>TRBV29-1|TRBJ2-7|few|.|13
CSAHVAGEYEQYF
TGCAGCGCCCATGTAGCCGGGGAATACGAGCAGTACTTC
>TRBV11-2|TRBJ1-2|.|TRBD1|18
CASSLTWTGGKENYGYTF
TGTGCCAGCAGCTTAACTTGGACAGGGGGCAAAGAAAACTATGGCTACACCTTC
>TRBV11-2|TRBJ2-1|.|.|12
CASSFSGSEQFF
TGTGCCAGCAGCTTCTCAGGTAGTGAGCAGTTCTTC
>TRBV4-1|TRBJ2-4|.|.|17
CASSQVGTHPAKNIQYF
TGCGCCAGCAGCCAAGTTGGAACCCACCCAGCCAAAAACATTCAGTACTTC
>TRBV28|TRBJ2-5|few|TRBD1|15
CASRVGQGGRETQYF
TGTGCCAGCAGGGTGGGACAGGGCGGTCGAGAGACCCAGTACTTC
>TRBV11-2|TRBJ1-1|few|.|17
CASSLQSWGTLNTEAFF
TGTGCCAGCAGCTTGCAGAGTTGGGGTACCTTGAACACTGAAGCTTTCTTT
>TRBV9|TRBJ2-1|many|.|16
CASSAGGTGYRNEQFF
TGTGCCAGCAGCGCGGGGGGGACAGGGTATCGCAATGAGCAGTTCTTC
>TRBV11-2|TRBJ1-2|few|TRBD1|15
CASSSNRGANYGYTF
TGTGCCAGCAGCTCTAACAGGGGAGCTAACTATGGCTACACCTTC
>TRBV28|TRBJ1-2|.|.|12
CASNDVSYGYTF
TGTGCCAGCAACGATGTCAGCTATGGCTACACCTTC
>TRBV9|TRBJ1-6|.|.|16
CASSVGRANNNSPLHF
TGTGCCAGCAGCGTAGGACGGGCGAATAATAATTCACCCCTCCACTTT
>TRBV4-3|TRBJ2-1|few|.|15
CASSQDARPRDEQFF
TGCGCCAGCAGCCAAGACGCCAGGCCGAGGGATGAGCAGTTCTTC
>TRBV20-1|TRBJ2-1|.|TRBD1|14
CSAPTGTGGNEQFF
TGCAGTGCACCGACCGGGACAGGAGGGAATGAGCAGTTCTTC
>TRBV6-2/TRBV6-3|TRBJ1-6|.|.|14
CASSDETANTPLHF
TGTGCCAGCAGTGACGAGACAGCCAATACACCCCTCCACTTT
>TRBV3-1|TRBJ2-7|.|TRBD2|14
CASSQTGTSDEQYF
TGTGCCAGCAGCCAAACCGGGACTAGCGACGAGCAGTACTTC
>TRBV5-1|TRBJ1-1|few|.|14
CASSQLRGNTEAFF
TGCGCCAGCAGCCAATTGAGGGGGAACACTGAAGCTTTCTTT
>TRBV5-1|TRBJ2-7|once|TRBD1|13
CASSFSGTGGQYF
TGCGCCAGCAGCTTCTCCGGGACAGGGGGGCAGTACTTC
>TRBV5-1|TRBJ2-5|.|.|13
CASSPGPLRTQYF
TGCGCCAGCAGCCCGGGACCCCTCCGGACCCAGTACTTC